This T cell receptor (beta chain) was retrieved from a study of CD8 T cells in ankylosing spondylitis. Whole-study results and caveats: Seemingly distinctive of ankylosing spondylitis blood was a TCR beta motif formed by eight highly homologous variants. Disease-linked clones reportedly concentrated significantly in matched ankylosing spondylitis synovial fluid.

Trimming left V 8 bases short and J 1 base short, with 11 bases between. The CDR3 loop spans 14 amino acids. This clonotype was observed a handful of times. What it binds is not known. Making the TCR beta libraries involved quantitative 5'-RACE with molecular barcodes. TCRdb re-called the 5' RACE reads with MiXCR, one entry per CDR3 protein. The table includes around 480,000 distinct CDR3 sequences, more than 15% detected once. The origin of this receptor is a male donor with ankylosing spondylitis. The source material was blood, either unsorted or a sorted T cell fraction (not recorded which). The chain joins TRBV12-3 or TRBV12-4 to TRBJ2-2, with a possible D match to TRBD2 (6 bases). The CDR3 region is CASWGDRNTGELFF. The CDR3 DNA sequence: TGTGCCAGCTGGGGGGATCGGAACACCGGGGAGCTGTTTTTT.